Listed below are T cell receptor beta chains from one sample, sequenced in a study of cytomegalovirus exposure and HLA in healthy donors. Generated by immunoSEQ multiplex PCR, the TCRdb table keeps only in-frame clones and is missing some. Of 95,000 to 150,000 clones listed, around 76% were seen once; the top ten hold 30%. The sequencing input was PBMCs. The receptors were sampled from a man in his sixties in good health and CMV-seropositive. CDR3s leave out the opening cysteine and the closing phenylalanine or tryptophan. Part of the rows lack a size; the others show once, few, many or a class for expanded clones.

V gene,clone size,CDR3 protein
TRBV9,NA,ASSVGQQNTEAF
TRBV5-6,few,ASSPTGPGHEQY
TRBV27,NA,ATWTRAGTDTQY
TRBV18,NA,ASSQSPPTGGTEAF
TRBV28,NA,ARAGTGRNEQF
TRBV5-1,NA,ASSHGQQNTGELF
TRBV18,once,ASSLTSAGSSYNEQF
TRBV2,NA,ASTRDSDEAF
TRBV7-9,few,ASSLASGGNTEAF
TRBV5-8,NA,ASSVLAGGPAEQF
TRBV5-1,NA,ASSLGGGTDTQY
TRBV11-3,NA,ASSSGLAGTSDTQY
TRBV4-1,NA,ASSQEGRDKDTQY
TRBV7-9,few,ASSLVRTGGLVTEAF
TRBV29-1,once,SFLMDRLNTEAF
TRBV7-3,NA,ASSSGLAGGSDTQY
TRBV10-3,few,ATRGTGVYEQY
TRBV30,NA,AWTPPGEVMNTEAF
TRBV2,NA,ASSEEQGDTQY
TRBV11-2,NA,ASSLGGAEQY
TRBV30,NA,AWPPLATTYEQY
TRBV13,NA,ASSLHEGGTDTQY
TRBV5-1,NA,ASSFTGESLY
TRBV19,NA,ASSIALAETQY
TRBV5-8,NA,ASRSDSYEQY
TRBV11-2,NA,ASSLASGGPMNTEAF
TRBV7-9,few,ASSLQGAREKLF
TRBV5-5,NA,ASSFVLVQETQY
TRBV2,NA,ASSGDRDNSATNEKLF
TRBV7-6,NA,ASSSRTDNSPLH
TRBV5-3,few,ARSPYLTSGRYNEQF
TRBV5-1,NA,ASSLVGGSAGQETQY
TRBV28,few,ASSAGQGGNEKLF
TRBV6-5,NA,ASSYSYRAGYGYT
TRBV7-9,NA,ASSLVRAGANGLT
TRBV5-1,NA,ASSLQGDGTDTQY
TRBV4-2,medium-sized,ASSHEGTSASYEQF
TRBV9,NA,ASSVGRGTDTQY
TRBV12-5,NA,ASGLPLGRGDSYNEQF
TRBV6-1,NA,ASSEFLSGGYGYT
TRBV5-1,NA,ASSAGQASGNTIY
TRBV2,NA,ASSEETEVLAF